Shown below are 17 T cell receptor beta chains from a single sample sequenced in a study of breast tumors, draining lymph nodes, adjacent tissues. TCRdb re-called the multiplex PCR reads with MiXCR, one entry per CDR3 protein. The sample has 180,000 or so distinct CDR3 sequences; roughly 29% are singletons. Axillary draining lymph nodes of breast cancer patients supplied the node samples. The sample comprised axillary lymph node tissue. The receptors shown here come from a female donor with breast cancer. Some clones in this sample may be carry-over from other donors' samples.

The sample holds many counts of this clonotype. The chain recombines TRBV14 with TRBJ2-7, with 7 bases aligning to TRBD1. Germline-derived CDR1 and CDR2 are SGHDN and FVKESK. Trimming cost V 3 bases and J 6 bases; bases outside gene matches: 8. The CDR3 has 14 residues. Here the CDR3 DNA reads TGTGCCAGCAGCCAGACAGGGCTGTCAGGCGAGCAGTACTTC. Protein product: CASSQTGLSGEQYF.

V usage is TRBV12-3 or TRBV12-4 and J usage is TRBJ1-5, with a possible D match to TRBD1 (5 bases). Trimming removed 1 base from V and 11 bases from J, with 15 bases in between. There are 14 residues in the CDR3. CDR3 amino acids: CASSLGTIQETQHF. CDR3 coding DNA: TGTGCCAGCAGTTTAGGGACGATACAGGAGACCCAGCATTTT.

V and J are TRBV18 and TRBJ1-5; D is perhaps TRBD1 (5 bases). V was cut by 3 bases and J by 0 bases, with 9 bases left in between. The CDR3 has 15 residues. From germline, CDR1 is KGHSH and CDR2 LQKENI. This chain's CDR3 is CASSPYDSSNQPQHF. In DNA form, the CDR3 reads TGTGCCAGCTCACCGTATGACAGTAGCAATCAGCCCCAGCATTTT.

This clonotype was counted between two and nine times. V usage is TRBV3-2 and J usage is TRBJ2-2; TRBD2, the table's D call, was not compared with the DNA. TRBV3-2 is a pseudogene. The CDR3 consists of 17 residues. The CDR3 sequence is CASSQVPLEWNTGELFF. CDR3 in DNA: TGTGCCAGCAGCCAAGTTCCGCTAGAATGGAACACCGGGGAGCTGTTTTTT.

This clonotype was picked up a small number of times. The chain carries TRBV11-3 and TRBJ1-1, with 8 bases aligning to TRBD1. V lost 5 bases to trimming and J lost 13 bases; unmatched junction nucleotides: 9. Germline V gene sequence: CDR1 SGHNT, CDR2 YENEEA. The CDR3 length is 12 residues. The CDR3 region has the DNA TGTGCCAGCAGCAACCGACAGGGGCCGATTTTCTTT. Translated, it gives CASSNRQGPIFF.

This clonotype was found many times. The chain couples TRBV18 to TRBJ2-2; weak D call: TRBD1 (5 bases). The CDR3 has 14 residues. Germline CDR1 and CDR2: KGHSH and LQKENI. V was trimmed by 6 bases and J by 1 base, leaving 9 bases between them. The CDR3 spells CASSWTQNTGELFF. For the CDR3, the DNA is TGTGCCAGCTCGTGGACACAGAACACCGGGGAGCTGTTTTTT. Looking up the rest from reference TRBV18 and TRBJ2-2 gives the full variable domain: NAGVMQNPRHLVRRRGQEARLRCSPMKGHSHVYWYRQLPEEGLKFMVYLQKENIIDESGMPKERFSAEFPKEGPSILRIQQVVRGDSAAYFCASSWTQNTGELFFGEGSRLTVL.

This clonotype occurred many times. This chain uses TRBV9 with TRBJ1-1, with D possibly being TRBD1 (6 bases). The CDR3 runs to 13 residues. Germline V gene data show CDR1 as SGDLS and CDR2 as YYNGEE. Deletions cut 1 base from V and 6 bases from J, with 10 bases between. As DNA, the CDR3 is TGTGCCAGCAGCGTAATGACAGGATCTGAAGCTTTCTTT. This sequence encodes CASSVMTGSEAFF.

This clonotype showed up many times. No conserved phenylalanine or tryptophan ends this CDR3, so it is likely a read error. Because the CDR3's place on the DNA is in doubt, the DNA is left out and the CDR3 is given as listed by TCRdb. The genes are TRBV6-2 or TRBV6-3 and TRBJ2-1; the table names TRBD2, a call not compared with the DNA. The CDR3 has 13 amino acids, counting both end residues. Germline CDR1 and CDR2: MNHEY and SVGEGT. This chain's CDR3 is CASSLPYRSGVAL.

This clonotype occurred many times. J is TRBJ2-1 and V is TRBV24-1; D gene unclear. The CDR3 extends over 13 amino acids. Germline V CDR1 and CDR2: KGHDR, SFDVKD. V was shortened by 6 bases and J by 8 bases, with 13 bases between the two germline ends. CDR3 residues: CATSFRHEDEQFF. The DNA of the CDR3 is TGTGCCACCAGTTTTCGTCACGAGGATGAGCAGTTCTTC.

This clonotype was found many times. The chain joins TRBV7-2 to TRBJ2-3, with 13 bases fitting TRBD2. V lost 3 bases to trimming and J lost 4 bases; unmatched junction nucleotides: 7. In germline, CDR1 is SGHTA, CDR2 FQGNSA. The CDR3 runs 17 residues. The CDR3 DNA reads as TGTGCCAGCAGCTTCCGACGGACTAGCGGGAGTCCAGATACGCAGTATTTT. Its protein is CASSFRRTSGSPDTQYF.

Of note for this clonotype: Given a much more abundant clone one base away, this may be a read error. V gene TRBV2 combines with J gene TRBJ2-1, with D perhaps matching TRBD2 (7 bases). This CDR3 spans 14 amino acids. Deletions cut 8 bases from V and 8 bases from J, with 19 bases between. Germline CDR1 is SNHLY and CDR2 is FYNNEI. The CDR3 here is CASGRGGGGDEQFF. The DNA for the CDR3 is TGTGCCAGCGGGAGGGGGGGGGGCGGCGATGAGCAGTTCTTC.

This chain joins TRBV13 and TRBJ2-2; D is ambiguous. Per the germline V gene, CDR1 is PRHDT and CDR2 is FYEKMQ (reference sequence). The ends were cut back, 1 base at V and 1 base at J, with 7 bases in the middle. The CDR3 runs 15 residues. CDR3 amino acids: CASSLENRNTGELFF. The CDR3 bases are TGTGCCAGCAGCTTAGAAAACCGGAACACCGGGGAGCTGTTTTTT. Full variable domain (remainder filled in from reference TRBV13 and TRBJ2-2): AAGVIQSPRHLIKEKRETATLKCYPIPRHDTVYWYQQGPGQDPQFLISFYEKMQSDKGSIPDRFSAQQFSDYHSELNMSSLELGDSALYFCASSLENRNTGELFFGEGSRLTVL.

In its sample, this clonotype was seen many times. This chain links TRBV20-1 with TRBJ2-7; 9 bases are a match to TRBD1. Germline V CDR1 and CDR2: DFQATT, SNEGSKA (reference sequence). The CDR3 covers 15 residues. With 4 bases clipped from V and 4 bases from J, the junction kept 11 bases outside the gene matches. CDR3: CSAKNPGTGPYEQYF. CDR3 nucleotides: TGCAGTGCTAAAAATCCCGGGACAGGGCCGTACGAGCAGTACTTC.

This chain joins TRBV5-5 and TRBJ2-5, with 10 bases lining up with TRBD1. Germline V gives CDR1 SGHKS, CDR2 YYEKEE (reference sequence). This CDR3 has 21 amino acids. After removal of 0 bases from V and 5 bases from J, the junction contained 22 bases not matched to a gene. The CDR3 DNA follows: TGTGCCAGCAGCTTGGAATTTTTGGGACAGGGGACCCAAAAGGGAGAGGAGACCCAGTACTTC. Encoded protein: CASSLEFLGQGTQKGEETQYF. The whole variable domain, filled in from reference TRBV5-5 and TRBJ2-5, reads DAGVTQSPTHLIKTRGQQVTLRCSPISGHKSVSWYQQVLGQGPQFIFQYYEKEERGRGNFPDRFSARQFPNYSSELNVNALLLGDSALYLCASSLEFLGQGTQKGEETQYFGPGTRLLVL.

This rearrangement joins TRBV29-1 to TRBJ1-3; D not certain. The CDR3 spans 13 residues. CDR1 and CDR2 from the germline V gene are SQVTM and ANQGSEA. The V end was cut by 1 base, the J end by 2 bases, with 6 bases between. CDR3 residues: CSVEGGTGNTIYF. The DNA of the CDR3 is TGCAGCGTTGAAGGGGGAACTGGAAACACCATATATTTT.

Notes on this clonotype: A much larger clone sits a single nucleotide away, making a read error possible. The chain joins TRBV28 to TRBJ1-3, with D perhaps matching TRBD1 (5 bases). Germline V lookup: CDR1 MDHEN, CDR2 SYDVKM. The CDR3 has 13 residues. In nucleotides, the CDR3 is TGTGCCAGCAACCCGGGGCTGGGAAACACCATGTATTTT. It translates to CASNPGLGNTMYF.

This clonotype was counted ten times or more. The genes are TRBV6-2 or TRBV6-3 and TRBJ2-5; D might be TRBD1 or TRBD2, each matching 6 bases. Per germline, CDR1 MNHEY and CDR2 SVGEGT. The CDR3 has 14 amino acids. The V gene lost 11 bases and the J gene lost 1 base, with 17 bases spanning the gap. CDR3 amino acids: CASLEGGFQETQYF. In nucleotides, the CDR3 is TGTGCCTCTCTCGAGGGGGGCTTCCAAGAGACCCAGTACTTC.